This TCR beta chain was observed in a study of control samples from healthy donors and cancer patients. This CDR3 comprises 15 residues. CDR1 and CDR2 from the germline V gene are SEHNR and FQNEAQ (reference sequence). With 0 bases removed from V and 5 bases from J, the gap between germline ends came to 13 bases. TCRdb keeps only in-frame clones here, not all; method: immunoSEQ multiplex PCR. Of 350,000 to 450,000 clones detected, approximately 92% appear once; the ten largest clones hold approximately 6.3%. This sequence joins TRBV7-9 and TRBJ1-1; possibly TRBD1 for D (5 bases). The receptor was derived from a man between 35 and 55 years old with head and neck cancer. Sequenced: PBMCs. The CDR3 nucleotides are TGTGCCAGCAGCTTAGCGCTGGACACGGGTACTGAAGCTTTCTTT. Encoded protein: CASSLALDTGTEAFF.